This T cell receptor beta chain appears in the sequencing data of a study of blood T cells in healthy people across ages. The study's findings and limits: Not knowing donor CMV status may have confounded expanded clonotype changes.

A remark on this clonotype: Its matching antigen is unknown.

Sample-barcoded 5' priming and a J-beta primer mix drove a second PCR of roughly 7 to 11 cycles. Each cDNA was tagged by a template-switch adaptor containing 12 random nucleotides. TCRdb analysed the 5' RACE reads with MiXCR anew, one entry per CDR3 protein. The data contain about 1.1 million distinct CDR3 sequences, 30% to 40% of them singletons. The sequenced material came from blood. The source is a man aged 18 to 29 in good health.

For the CDR3, the DNA is TGTGCCAGCAGCTCGCGTCGCGAGTCGGACGGCTCCTACAATGAGCAGTACTTC. Translated, it gives CASSSRRESDGSYNEQYF. The chain employs TRBV9 and TRBJ2-1; unclear D gene. The end of the DNA is better explained by TRBJ2-7, so the J call may be wrong. The germline V gene has CDR1 SGDLS and CDR2 YYNGEE. The CDR3 is made up of 18 amino acids.